This T cell receptor (beta chain) stems from a study of cytomegalovirus exposure and HLA in healthy donors. About the study: Within an early data release were 85 million or so unique TCRs drawn from HLA-typed donors.

All donors participated as healthy donors of bone marrow. Primers included in the PCR were 60 Vbeta and 13 Jbeta primers. TCRdb's table, derived via immunoSEQ multiplex PCR, lists solely in-frame clones and lacks some. The data contain about 82,000 clones, around 77% of them singletons. Details on this clone: Its antigen is undetermined.

Study-level results: Most TCR beta V segments were productive about 87% or about 30% of the time in an earlier analysis. Later, TCR association rates were found to vary by HLA locus, highest for DRB1 and lowest for HLA-C.

This TCR came from a man in his fifties in good health and CMV-seronegative. The sample comprised PBMCs.

The CDR3 spells CASSTTGGAYEQYF. The CDR3 DNA reads as TGTGCCAGTAGTACCACGGGAGGGGCCTACGAGCAGTACTTC. This chain uses TRBV19 with TRBJ2-7, with TRBD2 identical over 8 bases. The V segment lost 4 bases and the J segment 2 bases; nucleotides outside the gene matches: 4. Germline V gives CDR1 LNHDA, CDR2 SQIVND (reference sequence). The CDR3 extends over 14 amino acids.